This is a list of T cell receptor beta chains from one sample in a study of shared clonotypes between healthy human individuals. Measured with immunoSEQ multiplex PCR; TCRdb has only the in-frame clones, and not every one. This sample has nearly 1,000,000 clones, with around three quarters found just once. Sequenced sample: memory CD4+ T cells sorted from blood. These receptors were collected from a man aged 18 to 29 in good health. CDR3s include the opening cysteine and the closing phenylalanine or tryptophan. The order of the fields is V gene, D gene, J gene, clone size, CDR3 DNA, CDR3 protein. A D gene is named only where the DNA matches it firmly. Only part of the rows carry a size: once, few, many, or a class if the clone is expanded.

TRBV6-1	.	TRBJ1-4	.	TGTGCCAGCGGACCGTACGGGGAAAGGGGTGAAAAACTGTTTTTT	CASGPYGERGEKLFF
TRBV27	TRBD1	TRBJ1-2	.	TGTGCCAGCAGTTTAAATAGGCAGGGGGCGCATGGCTACACCTTC	CASSLNRQGAHGYTF
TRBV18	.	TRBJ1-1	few	TGTGCCAGCTCACCAACCCAGGACACTGAAGCTTTCTTT	CASSPTQDTEAFF
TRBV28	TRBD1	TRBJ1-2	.	TGTGCCAGCAGTTTAAGTAGGGGGACAGGGTCTGCTGGCTACACCTTC	CASSLSRGTGSAGYTF
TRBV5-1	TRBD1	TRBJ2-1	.	TGCGCCAGCAGCTTGCTTGCAGGGGGCGAGAATGAGCAGTTCTTC	CASSLLAGGENEQFF
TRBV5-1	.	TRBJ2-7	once	TGCGCCAGCAGCTTGGCCAGTGACACGATGCTTCCCGCCTCCTACGAGCAGTACTTC	CASSLASDTMLPASYEQYF
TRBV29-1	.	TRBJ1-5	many	TGCAGCGCCAGGACAGAGAGCAATCAGCCCCAGCATTTT	CSARTESNQPQHF
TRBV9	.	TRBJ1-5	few	TGTGCCAGCAGCCTAGAGGGTTACGGCAATCAGCCCCAGCATTTT	CASSLEGYGNQPQHF
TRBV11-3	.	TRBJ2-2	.	TGTGCCAGCAGCTTAGCTGCCGGGGAGCTGTTTTTT	CASSLAAGELFF
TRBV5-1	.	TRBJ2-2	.	TGCGCCAGCAGCTTGGGTTACAACACCGGGGAGCTGTTTTTT	CASSLGYNTGELFF
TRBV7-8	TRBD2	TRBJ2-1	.	TGTGCCAGCAGCCTCACCCACCCGAGGACTAGCGGATCCCTCGGGGAGCAGTTCTTC	CASSLTHPRTSGSLGEQFF
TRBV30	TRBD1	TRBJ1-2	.	TGTGCCTGGAGTTCCGGGACAGTAGCCTACACCTTC	CAWSSGTVAYTF
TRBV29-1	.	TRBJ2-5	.	TGCAGCGTTGAAATCCTGCAAGAGACCCAGTACTTC	CSVEILQETQYF
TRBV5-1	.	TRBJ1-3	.	TGCGCCAGCAGCTTGGGGCCCACCGGGGTCCGCTCTGGAAACACCATATATTTT	CASSLGPTGVRSGNTIYF
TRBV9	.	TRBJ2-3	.	TGTGCCAGCAGCCCTGTGGGGGCAGATACGCAGTATTTT	CASSPVGADTQYF
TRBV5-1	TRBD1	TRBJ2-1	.	TGCGCCAGCCCTCGGACAGGGTACGGCTACAATGAGCAGTTCTTC	CASPRTGYGYNEQFF
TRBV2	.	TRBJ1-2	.	TGTGCCAGCAGGGAGGGAAGGAACTATGGCTACACCTTC	CASREGRNYGYTF
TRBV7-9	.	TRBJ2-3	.	TGTGCCAGCAGCTTAGCGGGACCCGTAGATACGCAGTATTTT	CASSLAGPVDTQYF
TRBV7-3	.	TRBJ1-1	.	TGTGCCAGCAGACAGCATGCGGTTAGGACTGAAGCTTTCTTT	CASRQHAVRTEAFF
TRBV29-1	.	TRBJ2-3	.	TGCAGCGTTGTGGGGGGCGGACGAAGCACAGATACGCAGTATTTT	CSVVGGGRSTDTQYF
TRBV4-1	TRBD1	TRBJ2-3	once	TGCGCCAGCAGCCAAGGGGGACAGGGCGGCACAGATACGCAGTATTTT	CASSQGGQGGTDTQYF